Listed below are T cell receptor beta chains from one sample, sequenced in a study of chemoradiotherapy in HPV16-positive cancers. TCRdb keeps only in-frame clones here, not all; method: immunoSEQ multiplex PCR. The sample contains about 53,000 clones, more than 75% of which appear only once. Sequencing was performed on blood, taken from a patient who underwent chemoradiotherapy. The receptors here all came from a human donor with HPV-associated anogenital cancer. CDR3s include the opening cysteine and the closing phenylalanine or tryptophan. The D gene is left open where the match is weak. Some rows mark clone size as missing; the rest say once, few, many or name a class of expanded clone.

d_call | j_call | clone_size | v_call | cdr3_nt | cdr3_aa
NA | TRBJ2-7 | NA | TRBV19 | TGTGCCAGTAGTACCATACCTACTTCTTACGAGCAGTACTTC | CASSTIPTSYEQYF
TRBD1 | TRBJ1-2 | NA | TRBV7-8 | TGTGCCATCATCCGGGACAGGGGCTATGGCTACACCTTC | CAIIRDRGYGYTF
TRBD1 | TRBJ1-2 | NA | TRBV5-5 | TGTGCCAGCAGCCATAGACAGGGGTCCAACTATGGCTACACCTTC | CASSHRQGSNYGYTF
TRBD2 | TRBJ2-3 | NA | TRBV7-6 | TGTGCCAGCAGCTTACTAGCGGGGGGGAGTGGCACAGATACGCAGTATTTT | CASSLLAGGSGTDTQYF
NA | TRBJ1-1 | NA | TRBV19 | TGTGCCAGTAGTATAGACCCTCAAGGGGCGGGGAACACTGAAGCTTTCTTT | CASSIDPQGAGNTEAFF
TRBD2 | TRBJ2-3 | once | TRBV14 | TGTGCCAGCAGCCTCAAACTCCAGGGACTAGCGGGAGTTGGCACAGATACGCAGTATTTT | CASSLKLQGLAGVGTDTQYF
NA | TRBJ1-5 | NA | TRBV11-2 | TGTGCCAGCAGCTTAGAAACCAATCAGCCCCAGCATTTT | CASSLETNQPQHF
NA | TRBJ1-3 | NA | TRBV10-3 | TGTGCCATCAGTGGGGGGACGGTAGACTCTGGAAACACCATATATTTT | CAISGGTVDSGNTIYF
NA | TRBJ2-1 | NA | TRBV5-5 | TGTGCCAGCAGCCCAGGGGTGGGCAATGAGCAGTTCTTC | CASSPGVGNEQFF
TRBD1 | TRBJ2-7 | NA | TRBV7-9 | TGTGCCAGCAGCGGGACAGGGGACCACGAGCAGTACTTC | CASSGTGDHEQYF
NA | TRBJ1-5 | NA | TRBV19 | TGTGCCAGTAGTATGGCCCGAGCACCTCCCCAGCATTTT | CASSMARAPPQHF
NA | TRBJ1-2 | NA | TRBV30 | TGTGCCTGGAGTCCTACGGGACACATTTTTAACTATGGCTACACCTTC | CAWSPTGHIFNYGYTF
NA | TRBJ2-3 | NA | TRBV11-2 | TGTGCCAGCAGTCAGAAGGGGGAAGATACGCAGTATTTT | CASSQKGEDTQYF
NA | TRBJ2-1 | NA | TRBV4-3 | TGCGCCAGCAGCCTAGAGGCCCGTTGGGGTGAGCAGTTCTTC | CASSLEARWGEQFF
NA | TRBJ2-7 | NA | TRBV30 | TGTGCCTGGAGTGCGGGGACTCTGAAAGAGAACGAGCAGTACTTC | CAWSAGTLKENEQYF
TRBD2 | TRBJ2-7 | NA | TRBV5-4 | TGTGCCAGCAGCCTACCCGGGACTAGCGGAAAGCAGTACTTC | CASSLPGTSGKQYF
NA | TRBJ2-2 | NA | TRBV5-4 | TGTGCCAGCAGGCCCGGCGGAACGAACACCGGGGAGCTGTTTTTT | CASRPGGTNTGELFF
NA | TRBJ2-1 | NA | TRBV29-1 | TGCAGCGTTGTTAATGGACAGCCAAAGGGGCAGTTCTTC | CSVVNGQPKGQFF
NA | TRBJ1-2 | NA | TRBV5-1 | TGCGCCAGCAGCTCTTGGACAGAAGACTTACTCTATGGCTACACCTTC | CASSSWTEDLLYGYTF
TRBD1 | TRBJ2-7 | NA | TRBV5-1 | TGCGCCAGCAGACCACTAGGACAGGGGAGCTCCTACGAGCAGTACTTC | CASRPLGQGSSYEQYF
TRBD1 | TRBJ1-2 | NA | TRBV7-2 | TGTGCCAGCAGCTCTCGCTCGGGACAGGACTATGGCTACACCTTC | CASSSRSGQDYGYTF
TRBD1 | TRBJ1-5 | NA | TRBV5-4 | TGTGCCAGCAGTCGAGGGGGCGAGAATCAGCCCCAGCATTTT | CASSRGGENQPQHF
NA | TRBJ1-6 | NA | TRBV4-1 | TGCGCCAGCAGCCAAAGATTGGAGGGGCGAGATTCACCCCTCCACTTT | CASSQRLEGRDSPLHF
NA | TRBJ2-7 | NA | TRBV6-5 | TGTGCCAGCAGAAGATTCTCAAATGACTACGAGCAGTACTTC | CASRRFSNDYEQYF
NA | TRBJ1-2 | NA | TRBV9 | TGTGCCAGCAGCGTAGACCCGATGACAGGTTCCTATGGCTACACCTTC | CASSVDPMTGSYGYTF
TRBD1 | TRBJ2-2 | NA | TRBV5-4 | TGTGCCAGCAGCCCCGACAGGGCCGTCGGGGAGCTGTTTTTT | CASSPDRAVGELFF
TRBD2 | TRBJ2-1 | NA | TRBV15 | TGTGCCACCAGCAGTCCGTCGGGGACTAGCGGGAGCAATGAGCAGTTCTTC | CATSSPSGTSGSNEQFF
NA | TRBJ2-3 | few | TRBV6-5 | TGTGCCAGCAGGGCGACAGGACTTAGCACAGATACGCAGTATTTT | CASRATGLSTDTQYF
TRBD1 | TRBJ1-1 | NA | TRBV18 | TGTGCCAGCTCGCCAGGGGGGAGGGACACTGAAGCTTTCTTT | CASSPGGRDTEAFF
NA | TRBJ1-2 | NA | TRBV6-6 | TGTGCCAGCAGTTACTCCCAGGGTTCAGCCTATGGCTACACCTTC | CASSYSQGSAYGYTF
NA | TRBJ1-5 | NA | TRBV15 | TGTGCCACCAGCAGAGATTTGGGTAGCAATCAGCCCCAGCATTTT | CATSRDLGSNQPQHF
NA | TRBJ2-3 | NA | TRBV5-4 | TGTGCCAGCAGCTCCCGGCCCCTTATTAGACGGGAGCAGGGCACAGATACGCAGTATTTT | CASSSRPLIRREQGTDTQYF
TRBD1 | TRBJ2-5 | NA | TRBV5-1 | TGCGCCAGCAGCTTCAATGGGAGACAGGGGACAGAGACCCAGTACTTC | CASSFNGRQGTETQYF
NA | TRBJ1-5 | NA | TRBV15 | TGTGCCACCAGCAGAGATTACTCGGGGGGCAATCAGCCCCAGCATTTT | CATSRDYSGGNQPQHF
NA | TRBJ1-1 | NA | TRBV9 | TGTGCCAGCAGCACTCCGGGGAACACTGAAGCTTTCTTT | CASSTPGNTEAFF
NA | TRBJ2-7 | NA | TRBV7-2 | TGTGCCAGCAGCCCTAATAGTCACGAGCAGTACTTC | CASSPNSHEQYF
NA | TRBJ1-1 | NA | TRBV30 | TGTGCCTGGAGCCCTCCCGGGCTAGGCGCTGAAGCTTTCTTT | CAWSPPGLGAEAFF
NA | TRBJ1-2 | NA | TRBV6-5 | TGTGCCAGCAGTTACTTAGGGGGTGCGGGCTACACCTTC | CASSYLGGAGYTF
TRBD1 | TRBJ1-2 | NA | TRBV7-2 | TGTGCCAGCAGCGAACGGGACAGACGGGGCTACACCTTC | CASSERDRRGYTF
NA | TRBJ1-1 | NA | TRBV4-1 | TGCGCCAGCAGCCAAGATTTGGCCGGGATGAGCACTGAAGCTTTCTTT | CASSQDLAGMSTEAFF
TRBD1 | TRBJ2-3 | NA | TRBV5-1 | TGCGCCAGCAGCTCCAGGGGGTCCCGCACAGATACGCAGTATTTT | CASSSRGSRTDTQYF
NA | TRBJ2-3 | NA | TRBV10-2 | TGCGCCAGCAGTGAGGGCTACACAGATACGCAGTATTTT | CASSEGYTDTQYF
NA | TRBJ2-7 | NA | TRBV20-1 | TGCAGTGCTACCTACGAGCAGTACTTC | CSATYEQYF
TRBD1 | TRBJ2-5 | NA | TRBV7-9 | TGTGCCAGCAGCGTAGGGACAGTCCAGACCCAGTACTTC | CASSVGTVQTQYF
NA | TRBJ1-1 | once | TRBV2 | TGTGCCAGCAACCCGGATCGATGGAACACTGAAGCTTTCTTT | CASNPDRWNTEAFF
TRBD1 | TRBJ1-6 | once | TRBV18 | TGTGCCAGCTCAGCCGGGACAGATAATTCACCCCTCCACTTT | CASSAGTDNSPLHF
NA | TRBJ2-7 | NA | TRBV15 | TGTGCCACCAGCAGAGATGGTGCTTACGAGCAGTACTTC | CATSRDGAYEQYF
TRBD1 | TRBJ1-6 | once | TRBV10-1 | TGCGCCAGCATTAGGGACAGAAATTCACCCCTCCACTTT | CASIRDRNSPLHF
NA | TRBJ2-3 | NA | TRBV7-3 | TGTGCCAGCAGCCCCTCAAGCGATACGCAGTATTTT | CASSPSSDTQYF
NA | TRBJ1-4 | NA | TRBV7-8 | TGTGCCAGCAGCTTGGACAGTGTGAATGAAAAACTGTTTTTT | CASSLDSVNEKLFF
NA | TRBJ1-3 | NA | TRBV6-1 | TGTGCCAGCAGTGGTTCGGGCTCTGGAAACACCATATATTTT | CASSGSGSGNTIYF
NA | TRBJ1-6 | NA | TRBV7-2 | TGTGCCAGCAGCTTAGAAGGGGATGGAAATAATTCACCCCTCCACTTT | CASSLEGDGNNSPLHF
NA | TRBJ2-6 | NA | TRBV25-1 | TGTGCCAGCAGTGAGCCCCGGGGGCGGGGGTCGGGGGCCAACGTCCTGACTTTC | CASSEPRGRGSGANVLTF
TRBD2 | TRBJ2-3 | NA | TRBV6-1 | TGTGCCAGTAGGGTGGCGGGGGGGTTGACAGATACGCAGTATTTT | CASRVAGGLTDTQYF
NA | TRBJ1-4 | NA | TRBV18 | TGTGCCAGTTCACCCGGAGGGGCATGGGAAAAACTGTTTTTT | CASSPGGAWEKLFF
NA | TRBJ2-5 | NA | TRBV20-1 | TGCAGTGCCCGGAAAGAGACCCAGTACTTC | CSARKETQYF